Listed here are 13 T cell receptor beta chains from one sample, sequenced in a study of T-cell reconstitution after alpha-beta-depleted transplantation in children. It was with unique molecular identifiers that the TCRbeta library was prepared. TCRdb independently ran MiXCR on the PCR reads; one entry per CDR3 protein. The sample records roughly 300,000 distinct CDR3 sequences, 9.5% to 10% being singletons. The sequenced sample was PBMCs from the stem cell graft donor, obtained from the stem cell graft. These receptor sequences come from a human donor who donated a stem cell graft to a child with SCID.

The CDR3 region is CASSFGKEATNEKLFF. The CDR3 DNA follows: TGTGCCAGCAGTTTTGGCAAGGAGGCAACTAATGAAAAACTGTTTTTT. The gene calls are TRBV27 and TRBJ1-4; no clear D gene. The ends were cut back, 3 bases at V and 0 bases at J, with 11 bases in the middle. Germline CDR1 and CDR2: MNHEY and SMNVEV (reference sequence). CDR3 length equals 16 residues.

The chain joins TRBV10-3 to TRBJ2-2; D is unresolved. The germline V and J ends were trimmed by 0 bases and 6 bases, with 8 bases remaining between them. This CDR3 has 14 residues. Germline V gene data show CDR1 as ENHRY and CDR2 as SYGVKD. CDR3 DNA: TGTGCCATCAGTGAGTCACCGGGTGCCGGGGAGCTGTTTTTT. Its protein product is CAISESPGAGELFF.

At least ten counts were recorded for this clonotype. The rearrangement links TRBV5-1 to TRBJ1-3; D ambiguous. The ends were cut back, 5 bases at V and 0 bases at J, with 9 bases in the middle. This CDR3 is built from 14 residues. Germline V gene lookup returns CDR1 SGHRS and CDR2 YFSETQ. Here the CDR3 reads CASRQSHSGNTIYF. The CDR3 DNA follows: TGCGCCAGCAGGCAGTCGCACTCTGGAAACACCATATATTTT.

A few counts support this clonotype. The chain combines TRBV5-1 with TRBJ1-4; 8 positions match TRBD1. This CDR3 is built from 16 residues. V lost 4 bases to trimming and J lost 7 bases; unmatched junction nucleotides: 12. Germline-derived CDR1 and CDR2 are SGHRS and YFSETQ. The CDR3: CASSLRPQGGSEKLFF. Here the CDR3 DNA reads TGCGCCAGCAGCCTACGCCCACAGGGGGGAAGTGAAAAACTGTTTTTT.

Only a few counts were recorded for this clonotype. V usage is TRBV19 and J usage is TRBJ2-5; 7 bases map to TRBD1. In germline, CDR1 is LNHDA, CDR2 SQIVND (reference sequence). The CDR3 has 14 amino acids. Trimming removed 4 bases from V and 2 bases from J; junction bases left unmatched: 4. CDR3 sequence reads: CASSKTGWQETQYF. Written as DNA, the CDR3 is TGTGCCAGTAGTAAGACAGGGTGGCAAGAGACCCAGTACTTC.

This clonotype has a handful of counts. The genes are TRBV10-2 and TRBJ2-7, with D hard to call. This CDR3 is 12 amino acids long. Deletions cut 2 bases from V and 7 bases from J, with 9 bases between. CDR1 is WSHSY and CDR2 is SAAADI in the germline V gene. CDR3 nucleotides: TGCGCCAGCAGTGAGCTAGGCTCAGAGCAGTACTTC. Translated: CASSELGSEQYF.

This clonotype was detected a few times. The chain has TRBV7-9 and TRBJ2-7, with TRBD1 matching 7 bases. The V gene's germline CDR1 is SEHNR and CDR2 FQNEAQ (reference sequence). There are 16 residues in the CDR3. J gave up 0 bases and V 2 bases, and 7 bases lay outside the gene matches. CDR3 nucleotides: TGTGCCAGCAGCTTAACTCCCGGGACAGTCTCCTACGAGCAGTACTTC. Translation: CASSLTPGTVSYEQYF.

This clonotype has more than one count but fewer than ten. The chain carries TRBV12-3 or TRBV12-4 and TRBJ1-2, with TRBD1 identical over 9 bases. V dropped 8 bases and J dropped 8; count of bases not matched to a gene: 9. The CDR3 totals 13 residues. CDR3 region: CASGDRQGEGYTF. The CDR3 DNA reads TGTGCCAGCGGGGATAGACAGGGGGAGGGCTACACCTTC.

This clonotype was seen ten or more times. The CDR3 region has the DNA TGTGCCAGCAGTTTAGGTCCGGGAAGGAACACTGAAGCTTTCTTT. This codes for CASSLGPGRNTEAFF. This chain links TRBV12-3 or TRBV12-4 with TRBJ1-1; D remains ambiguous. The germline V and J ends were trimmed by 1 base and 1 base, with 10 bases remaining between them. The length of the CDR3 is 15 residues.

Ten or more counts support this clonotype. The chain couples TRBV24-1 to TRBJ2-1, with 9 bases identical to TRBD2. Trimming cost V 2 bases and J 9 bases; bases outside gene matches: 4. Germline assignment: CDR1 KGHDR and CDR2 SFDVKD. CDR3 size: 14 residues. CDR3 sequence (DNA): TGTGCCACCAGTGATTCTGGGACTAGCATTGAGCAGTTCTTC. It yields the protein CATSDSGTSIEQFF.

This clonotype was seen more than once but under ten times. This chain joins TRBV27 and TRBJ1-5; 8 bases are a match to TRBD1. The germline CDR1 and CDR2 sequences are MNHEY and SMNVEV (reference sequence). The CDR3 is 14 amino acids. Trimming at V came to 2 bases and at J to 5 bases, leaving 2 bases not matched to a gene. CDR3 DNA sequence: TGTGCCAGCAGTTTAGTACAGGGGGATCAGCCCCAGCATTTT. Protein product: CASSLVQGDQPQHF.

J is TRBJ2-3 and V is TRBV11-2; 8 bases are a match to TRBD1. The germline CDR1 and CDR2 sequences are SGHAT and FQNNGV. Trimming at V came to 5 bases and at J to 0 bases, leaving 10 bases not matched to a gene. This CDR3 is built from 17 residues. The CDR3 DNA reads TGTGCCAGCAGCACGCCACCGGGACAGGAGAGCACAGATACGCAGTATTTT. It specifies CASSTPPGQESTDTQYF.

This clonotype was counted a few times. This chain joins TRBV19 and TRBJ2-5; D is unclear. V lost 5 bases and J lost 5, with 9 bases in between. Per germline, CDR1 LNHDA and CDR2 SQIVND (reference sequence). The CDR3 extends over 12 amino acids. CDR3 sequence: CASSVGVETQYF. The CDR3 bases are TGTGCCAGTAGTGTGGGTGTGGAGACCCAGTACTTC.